The 25 T cell receptor beta chains presented below share a single source sample, sequenced in a study of blood T cell repertoires in COVID-19. Generated by immunoSEQ multiplex PCR, the TCRdb table keeps only in-frame clones and is missing some. The repertoire includes roughly 200,000 clones, around 81% of them detected once, and 11% sits in the top ten. The sample was peripheral blood. All receptors come from a woman aged 40 to 50 with COVID-19, enrolled during active disease.

V usage is TRBV2 and J usage is TRBJ2-3; 7 bases map to TRBD2. V was clipped by 4 bases and J by 6 bases; unmatched bases: 7. The CDR3 sequence is 14 residues long. Germline V gives CDR1 SNHLY, CDR2 FYNNEI. The CDR3 sequence: CASSGMRGWDTQYF. The DNA of the CDR3 is TGTGCCAGCAGTGGTATGCGGGGGTGGGATACGCAGTATTTT.

This rearrangement joins TRBV7-6 to TRBJ2-5, with 11 bases aligning to TRBD2. The germline CDR1 and CDR2 sequences are SGHVS and FNYEAQ. This CDR3 comprises 16 residues. V was pared by 6 bases and J by 3 bases, with 9 bases of the junction left unmatched. CDR3 sequence reads: CASSFGLAGDEETQYF. The CDR3, as DNA: TGTGCCAGCAGTTTTGGACTAGCGGGCGACGAAGAGACCCAGTACTTC.

V usage is TRBV29-1 and J usage is TRBJ1-2, with D maybe TRBD1 (5 bases). The CDR3 consists of 13 residues. The V end lost 0 bases, the J end lost 4 bases, and 9 bases lay between the germline ends. Germline assignment: CDR1 SQVTM and CDR2 ANQGSEA. The CDR3 sequence: CSVEEPGRYGYTF. The CDR3, as DNA: TGCAGCGTTGAAGAACCAGGGCGCTATGGCTACACCTTC.

The chain combines TRBV11-2 with TRBJ2-1; TRBD2 agrees at 7 bases. This CDR3 spans 14 amino acids. Germline V CDR1 and CDR2: SGHAT, FQNNGV. V shed 3 bases, J shed 8 bases, and the junction held 7 bases outside the gene matches. In DNA form, the CDR3 reads TGTGCCAGCAGCTTCGGACTAGAAGGTTATGAGCAGTTCTTC. Translation: CASSFGLEGYEQFF.

The V call is TRBV11-3, the J call TRBJ2-3; 11 nucleotides agree with TRBD2. CDR1 and CDR2 (germline): SGHNT, YENEEA. The CDR3 has 16 amino acids. Trimming took 2 bases from V and 1 from J; bases not matched to a gene: 2. The CDR3 loop is CASSLKLAGGTDTQYF. The CDR3 region has the DNA TGTGCCAGCAGCTTAAAACTAGCGGGAGGCACAGATACGCAGTATTTT.

This sequence joins TRBV11-3 and TRBJ2-2; TRBD2 matches 8 bases. Looked up from germline, CDR1 is SGHNT and CDR2 is YENEEA. V gave up 2 bases and J gave up 7 bases; unmatched junction bases: 6. The CDR3 sequence is 15 residues long. The CDR3 region has the DNA TGTGCCAGCAGCTTACCAGCGGGGGCCAGCGGGGAGCTGTTTTTT. The encoded protein is CASSLPAGASGELFF.

The chain recombines TRBV11-1 with TRBJ2-7, with 8 bases identical to TRBD1. Germline V gives CDR1 SGHAT, CDR2 FQDESV (reference sequence). The junction had 6 bases not matched to a gene; V was cut back by 5 bases and J by 3 bases. The CDR3 length is 14 residues. In DNA, the CDR3 is TGTGCCAGCAGCAGGACAGGGAGAATCTACGAGCAGTACTTC. Translating it yields CASSRTGRIYEQYF.

The V gene is TRBV11-2, the J gene TRBJ1-5, with 7 bases identical to TRBD1. The V and J ends lost 1 base and 5 bases, in that order; junction bases with no gene match: 5. The CDR3 runs 15 residues. Germline CDR1 SGHAT, CDR2 FQNNGV. CDR3 residues: CASSLVAGGDQPQHF. CDR3 sequence (DNA): TGTGCCAGCAGCTTAGTGGCAGGGGGAGATCAGCCCCAGCATTTT.

The V call is TRBV15, the J call TRBJ2-7; TRBD1 agrees at 7 bases. This CDR3 spans 14 amino acids. V gave up 2 bases and J gave up 1 base; unmatched junction bases: 2. The V gene's germline CDR1 is LNHNV and CDR2 YYDKDF (reference sequence). The CDR3 reads CATSRPGQSYEQYF. The CDR3 bases are TGTGCCACCAGCAGACCGGGACAGTCCTACGAGCAGTACTTC.

V gene TRBV28 combines with J gene TRBJ2-3, with D maybe TRBD1 (5 bases). The CDR3 is 12 amino acids. CDR1 is MDHEN and CDR2 is SYDVKM in the germline V gene. The ends were cut back, 5 bases at V and 6 bases at J, with 9 bases in the middle. The CDR3 DNA is TGTGCCAGCAGTACAGGAGCGGATACGCAGTATTTT. This encodes CASSTGADTQYF.

The count of this clone is one. V and J are TRBV29-1 and TRBJ2-7; no definite D call. CDR1 SQVTM and CDR2 ANQGSEA come from the germline V gene. CDR3 size: 16 residues. Trimming took off 0 bases at V and 0 bases at J, with 15 bases between the two ends. The CDR3 region is CSVEDQLGPSSYEQYF. The CDR3 DNA follows: TGCAGCGTTGAAGACCAACTCGGTCCAAGCTCCTACGAGCAGTACTTC.

This clone occurred a few times. V usage is TRBV10-1 and J usage is TRBJ2-6; weak D call: TRBD2 (6 bases). The CDR3 has 10 residues. CDR1 is WNHNN, CDR2 SYGVQD, per germline (reference sequence). Between the trimmed V and J ends, which lost 7 bases and 13 bases, there was a span of 8 bases. The CDR3 bases are TGCGCCAGCACGGAGGGAGTCCTGACTTTC. Translating gives CASTEGVLTF.

J is TRBJ2-1 and V is TRBV19; TRBD2 aligns across 8 bases. The trim removed 7 bases at V and 1 base at J, leaving 6 bases unmatched. The CDR3 extends over 15 amino acids. From germline, CDR1 is LNHDA and CDR2 SQIVND (reference sequence). The CDR3 DNA sequence: TGTGCCAGTAACCCCCGGGGGGGGTCCTACAATGAGCAGTTCTTC. It encodes CASNPRGGSYNEQFF.

V and J are TRBV6-5 and TRBJ2-1; weak D call: TRBD1 (6 bases). V lost 2 bases, J lost 6 bases, and 17 bases lay in between. The germline gives CDR1 MNHEY, CDR2 SVGAGI. The CDR3 has 16 amino acids. CDR3 residues: CASSYLQGPGPNEQFF. DNA of the CDR3: TGTGCCAGCAGTTACCTACAGGGACCTGGACCCAATGAGCAGTTCTTC.

This clone was seen once. This CDR3 is CASSQALGGGSTTDTQYF. DNA of the CDR3: TGTGCCAGCAGTCAAGCCCTTGGGGGCGGGAGTACGACAGATACGCAGTATTTT. The V gene is TRBV28, the J gene TRBJ2-3, with D possibly matching TRBD2 (7 bases). V dropped 5 bases and J dropped 3 bases, with 24 bases sitting between them. Germline V CDR1 and CDR2: MDHEN, SYDVKM. This CDR3 comprises 18 residues.

CDR3 loop: CASSPTGAEAFF. The CDR3 DNA reads as TGTGCCAGCAGCCCTACAGGGGCTGAAGCTTTCTTT. This chain connects TRBV7-9 to TRBJ1-1, with 7 positions matching TRBD1. V dropped 5 bases and J dropped 6; count of bases not matched to a gene: 3. This CDR3 is built from 12 residues. The V gene's germline CDR1 is SEHNR and CDR2 FQNEAQ (reference sequence).

V usage is TRBV10-3 and J usage is TRBJ1-1; D possibly corresponds to TRBD1 (5 bases). This CDR3 is 18 amino acids long. Trimming removed 2 bases at V and 4 bases at J, with 23 bases between. The V gene's germline CDR1 is ENHRY and CDR2 SYGVKD. The CDR3 reads CAISEGAGRARGGTEAFF. In DNA, the CDR3 is TGTGCCATCAGTGAGGGGGCCGGCAGGGCTCGGGGGGGCACTGAAGCTTTCTTT.

CDR3 nucleotides: TGTGCCAGCAGTCGAAGTAGGAGGATGGGAGAGACCCAGTACTTC. Protein: CASSRSRRMGETQYF. J is TRBJ2-5 and V is TRBV27, with TRBD2 as a possible D gene (5 bases). This CDR3 region has 15 residues. The ends were cut back, 5 bases at V and 4 bases at J, with 17 bases in the middle. Looked up from germline, CDR1 is MNHEY and CDR2 is SMNVEV (reference sequence).

V usage is TRBV5-1 and J usage is TRBJ2-1; 8 bases fit TRBD1. Germline loops: CDR1 SGHRS, CDR2 YFSETQ. CDR3 length: 17 residues. J was trimmed by 3 bases and V by 0 bases; bases with no gene match: 8. The CDR3 here is CASSLVPGGQGYNEQFF. CDR3 sequence (DNA): TGCGCCAGCAGCTTGGTTCCCGGTGGACAGGGCTACAATGAGCAGTTCTTC.

The chain carries TRBV30 and TRBJ2-2; D not resolved. In germline, CDR1 is GTSNPN, CDR2 SVGIG (reference sequence). The CDR3 consists of 13 residues. Trimming took 0 bases from V and 4 from J, leaving 6 bases between them. DNA for the CDR3: TGTGCCTGGAGTGTACGTAGCACCGGGGAGCTGTTTTTT. As protein: CAWSVRSTGELFF.

V and J are TRBV5-1 and TRBJ2-1; D not resolved. The CDR3 runs to 11 residues. Germline V gene sequence: CDR1 SGHRS, CDR2 YFSETQ. Trimming took off 3 bases at V and 7 bases at J, with 5 bases between the two ends. CDR3 protein: CASSSGNEQFF. CDR3 in DNA: TGCGCCAGCAGCTCCGGTAATGAGCAGTTCTTC.

This chain uses TRBV2 with TRBJ2-7; 8 bases fit TRBD2. This CDR3 contains 14 residues. Germline V CDR1 and CDR2: SNHLY, FYNNEI. With 6 bases clipped from V and 3 bases from J, the junction kept 7 bases outside the gene matches. CDR3 region: CASSQGLGFYEQYF. In nucleotides, the CDR3 is TGTGCCAGCAGCCAGGGACTAGGTTTCTACGAGCAGTACTTC.

The chain has TRBV7-8 and TRBJ1-5, with 12 bases identical to TRBD1. The CDR3 length is 16 residues. Trimming at V came to 3 bases and at J to 6 bases, leaving 6 bases not matched to a gene. Germline V gene lookup returns CDR1 SGHVS and CDR2 FQNEAQ. The CDR3 spells CASSFAGQGAFQPQHF. The CDR3 DNA reads as TGTGCCAGCAGCTTCGCGGGACAGGGGGCTTTTCAGCCCCAGCATTTT.

The V call is TRBV6-6, the J call TRBJ2-7, with a possible D match to TRBD1 (5 bases). From germline, CDR1 is MNHNY and CDR2 SVGAGI (reference sequence). This CDR3 contains 15 residues. With 2 bases removed from V and 4 bases from J, the gap between germline ends came to 15 bases. In DNA form, the CDR3 reads TGTGCCAGCAGTTACACAGGACAAGGCCCATACGAGCAGTACTTC. This gives the protein CASSYTGQGPYEQYF.

The chain joins TRBV27 to TRBJ1-2; no reliable D call. Germline CDR1 and CDR2: MNHEY and SMNVEV (reference sequence). V gave up 4 bases and J gave up 2 bases, with 14 bases separating them. This CDR3 has 15 residues. The CDR3 DNA follows: TGTGCCAGCAGTTCCCTCCAGTTAAAAAACTATGGCTACACCTTC. This codes for CASSSLQLKNYGYTF.